A selection of T cell receptor beta chains follows, all from one sample in a study of T cells in Graves' hyperthyroidism and ophthalmopathy. TCRdb itself ran the multiplex PCR reads through MiXCR, one entry per CDR3 protein. The sample has 500,000 to 600,000 distinct CDR3 sequences; just over 45% are singletons. Input material: peripheral blood or thyroid tissue (not recorded which). The receptor source for this set is an adult woman with Graves' disease, either hyperthyroidism or ophthalmopathy (not recorded which). Each CDR3 is given with its conserved first and last residue. The D gene is left open where the match is weak. The size of a clone is reported for some rows only, either as once, few or many, or as a class for expanded clones.

D gene: .
J gene: TRBJ1-5
V gene: TRBV20-1
clone size: .
CDR3 DNA: TGCAGTGCTGGGAGATGGCGGGAAGATCAGCCCCAGCATTTT
CDR3 protein: CSAGRWREDQPQHF

D gene: .
J gene: TRBJ2-6
V gene: TRBV29-1
clone size: many
CDR3 DNA: TGCAGCGTTGCCAACCCTGGGGCCAACGTCCTGACTTTC
CDR3 protein: CSVANPGANVLTF

D gene: TRBD1
J gene: TRBJ2-7
V gene: TRBV7-8
clone size: many
CDR3 DNA: TGTGCCAGCAGCCAGCCGGGACAGGCGTACGAGCAGTACTTC
CDR3 protein: CASSQPGQAYEQYF

D gene: .
J gene: TRBJ2-5
V gene: TRBV10-3
clone size: .
CDR3 DNA: TGTGCCATCTCCCCGACTGGGGCGAATGAGACCCAGTACTTC
CDR3 protein: CAISPTGANETQYF

D gene: TRBD2
J gene: TRBJ2-5
V gene: TRBV2
clone size: few
CDR3 DNA: TGTGCCAGCAGTCTGACAGCGGGAGTGGGCCAAGAGACCCAGTACTTC
CDR3 protein: CASSLTAGVGQETQYF

D gene: .
J gene: TRBJ1-6
V gene: TRBV10-3
clone size: many
CDR3 DNA: TGTGCCATCAGTGAGTCGACTCGACAGGAGAACTCACCCCTCCACTTT
CDR3 protein: CAISESTRQENSPLHF

D gene: .
J gene: TRBJ2-5
V gene: TRBV29-1
clone size: many
CDR3 DNA: TGCAGCGTTGAGCCTACTGATAATCAAGAGACCCAGTACTTC
CDR3 protein: CSVEPTDNQETQYF

D gene: .
J gene: TRBJ2-1
V gene: TRBV5-1
clone size: .
CDR3 DNA: TGCGCCAGCAGCCGTAGCTCCTACAATGAGCAGTTCTTC
CDR3 protein: CASSRSSYNEQFF

D gene: .
J gene: TRBJ1-1
V gene: TRBV7-8
clone size: .
CDR3 DNA: TGTGCCAGCAGCCCCAACCTCAAGAACACTGAAGCTTTCTTT
CDR3 protein: CASSPNLKNTEAFF

D gene: .
J gene: TRBJ1-1
V gene: TRBV28
clone size: .
CDR3 DNA: TGTGCCAGCCTACTGGGGGGTAGGAACACTGAAGCTTTCTTT
CDR3 protein: CASLLGGRNTEAFF

D gene: TRBD1
J gene: TRBJ2-7
V gene: TRBV28
clone size: .
CDR3 DNA: TGTGCCACATCCGGGACAGAGATCTACTACGAGCAGTACTTC
CDR3 protein: CATSGTEIYYEQYF

D gene: .
J gene: TRBJ1-6
V gene: TRBV15
clone size: .
CDR3 DNA: TGTGCCACCGAGGGGGAGAACTCACCCCTCCACTTT
CDR3 protein: CATEGENSPLHF

D gene: .
J gene: TRBJ1-6
V gene: TRBV7-2
clone size: .
CDR3 DNA: TGTGCCAGCAGCTTATACGACAGTTCCACCCTCCACTTT
CDR3 protein: CASSLYDSSTLHF

D gene: .
J gene: TRBJ2-7
V gene: TRBV12-3/TRBV12-4
clone size: .
CDR3 DNA: TGTGCCACGTGTAGCGCCAACTCCTACGAGCAGTACTTC
CDR3 protein: CATCSANSYEQYF

D gene: .
J gene: TRBJ1-2
V gene: TRBV9
clone size: .
CDR3 DNA: TGTGCCAGCAGTTGGCCGGGAAATGGCTACACCTTC
CDR3 protein: CASSWPGNGYTF

D gene: .
J gene: TRBJ1-1
V gene: TRBV29-1
clone size: .
CDR3 DNA: TGCAGCTACTCGGGGGGCGAGACTGAAGCTTTCTTT
CDR3 protein: CSYSGGETEAFF

D gene: .
J gene: TRBJ1-6
V gene: TRBV20-1
clone size: .
CDR3 DNA: TGCAGTGCCATCAGCCGGGCCGTTCATAATTCACCCCTCCACTTT
CDR3 protein: CSAISRAVHNSPLHF

D gene: TRBD1
J gene: TRBJ2-7
V gene: TRBV7-9
clone size: .
CDR3 DNA: TGTGCCAGCAGTCCGCGGGGACAGGCCCTTCGCTACGAGCAGTACTTC
CDR3 protein: CASSPRGQALRYEQYF

D gene: TRBD2
J gene: TRBJ2-7
V gene: TRBV4-1
clone size: many
CDR3 DNA: TGCGCCAGCAGCCAAGGGGGACTAGCGGGAGACGAGCAGTACTTC
CDR3 protein: CASSQGGLAGDEQYF

D gene: .
J gene: TRBJ1-5
V gene: TRBV7-9
clone size: few
CDR3 DNA: TGTGCCAGCTCCGGGGCAGCCCTCCGGCAGCCCCAGCATTTT
CDR3 protein: CASSGAALRQPQHF

D gene: .
J gene: TRBJ1-4
V gene: TRBV3-1
clone size: .
CDR3 DNA: TGTGCCAGCAGCGTATGGGGCAGCCTCAATGAAAAACTGTTTTTT
CDR3 protein: CASSVWGSLNEKLFF

D gene: .
J gene: TRBJ1-5
V gene: TRBV7-2
clone size: .
CDR3 DNA: TGTGCCAGCAGCTTAGCGGCGGGAGGGCCCCAGCATTTT
CDR3 protein: CASSLAAGGPQHF

D gene: .
J gene: TRBJ1-1
V gene: TRBV9
clone size: .
CDR3 DNA: TGTGCCAGCAGCGCCGACACCACGGGCACTGAAGCTTTCTTT
CDR3 protein: CASSADTTGTEAFF

D gene: .
J gene: TRBJ2-5
V gene: TRBV9
clone size: .
CDR3 DNA: TGTGCCAGCAGCTTAGGGTTGAAGGAGACCCAGTACTTC
CDR3 protein: CASSLGLKETQYF

D gene: .
J gene: TRBJ2-7
V gene: TRBV12-3/TRBV12-4
clone size: many
CDR3 DNA: TGTGCCAGCAGTTTAGGACTCCTTGGTTACGAGCAGTACTTC
CDR3 protein: CASSLGLLGYEQYF

D gene: TRBD2
J gene: TRBJ2-7
V gene: TRBV7-2
clone size: .
CDR3 DNA: TGTGCCAGCAGCTTAGGAGCGGGAGCCCATGAGCAGTACTTC
CDR3 protein: CASSLGAGAHEQYF

D gene: .
J gene: TRBJ1-1
V gene: TRBV7-8
clone size: .
CDR3 DNA: TGTGCCAGCAGCTTACAGGGGTTTGACACTGAAGCTTTCTTT
CDR3 protein: CASSLQGFDTEAFF

D gene: TRBD1
J gene: TRBJ2-7
V gene: TRBV29-1
clone size: .
CDR3 DNA: TGCAGCGTTGAAGACTTTTCGGGGACAGATTACGAGCAGTACTTC
CDR3 protein: CSVEDFSGTDYEQYF

D gene: TRBD1
J gene: TRBJ2-5
V gene: TRBV5-1
clone size: many
CDR3 DNA: TGCGCCAGCAGCGGCCAGGGACAGGGAATAGAGACCCAGTACTTC
CDR3 protein: CASSGQGQGIETQYF

D gene: TRBD2
J gene: TRBJ2-7
V gene: TRBV6-5
clone size: many
CDR3 DNA: TGTGCCAGCAGACTAGCGGGAGCGGGACGGTACGAGCAGTACTTC
CDR3 protein: CASRLAGAGRYEQYF

D gene: .
J gene: TRBJ1-6
V gene: TRBV28
clone size: few
CDR3 DNA: TGTGCCAGCAGTTTAAGTCTGGGGGGCTTTTCACCCCTCCACTTT
CDR3 protein: CASSLSLGGFSPLHF

D gene: .
J gene: TRBJ2-7
V gene: TRBV11-2
clone size: many
CDR3 DNA: TGTGCCAGCAGCTTGTTCAGGGGTTACGAGCAGTACTTC
CDR3 protein: CASSLFRGYEQYF

D gene: .
J gene: TRBJ2-2
V gene: TRBV20-1
clone size: .
CDR3 DNA: TGCAGTGCCCTTCTTGGGGAGCTGTTTTTT
CDR3 protein: CSALLGELFF

D gene: .
J gene: TRBJ1-2
V gene: TRBV19
clone size: .
CDR3 DNA: TGTGCCAGTAGCAGACAGGTGGAAGTCGATGGCTACACCTTC
CDR3 protein: CASSRQVEVDGYTF

D gene: .
J gene: TRBJ1-2
V gene: TRBV19
clone size: many
CDR3 DNA: TGTGCCAGTAGTTATGGAGGAGACTACGAGGGCTACACCTTC
CDR3 protein: CASSYGGDYEGYTF

D gene: .
J gene: TRBJ2-6
V gene: TRBV10-3
clone size: .
CDR3 DNA: TGTGCCATCGGTCAGGGACCTGAAGCTTTC
CDR3 protein: CAIGQGPEAF

D gene: TRBD1
J gene: TRBJ2-5
V gene: TRBV5-6
clone size: once
CDR3 DNA: TGTGCCAGCAGTTTAGGGACAGGGGACCAAGAGACCCAGTACTTC
CDR3 protein: CASSLGTGDQETQYF

D gene: .
J gene: TRBJ2-5
V gene: TRBV7-9
clone size: .
CDR3 DNA: TGTGCCAGCAGCCCCTCTGACTGGGAGCGGACCCAGTACTTC
CDR3 protein: CASSPSDWERTQYF

D gene: TRBD1
J gene: TRBJ1-1
V gene: TRBV19
clone size: many
CDR3 DNA: TGTGCCAGTAGCGGGACAGTCTTGACTGAAGCTTTCTTT
CDR3 protein: CASSGTVLTEAFF

D gene: .
J gene: TRBJ2-7
V gene: TRBV5-1
clone size: many
CDR3 DNA: TGCGCCAGCAGCTCAACCCGACAGCCGGCCGAGCAGTACTTC
CDR3 protein: CASSSTRQPAEQYF

D gene: .
J gene: TRBJ1-1
V gene: TRBV7-9
clone size: many
CDR3 DNA: TGTGCCAGCAGAGGAGGGACGGAAGCTTTCTTT
CDR3 protein: CASRGGTEAFF

D gene: .
J gene: TRBJ2-2
V gene: TRBV7-2
clone size: .
CDR3 DNA: TGTGCCAGCATGGAGGCTTTGGGGGAGCTGTTTTTT
CDR3 protein: CASMEALGELFF

D gene: TRBD1
J gene: TRBJ2-7
V gene: TRBV10-2
clone size: .
CDR3 DNA: TGCGCCAGCAGTGAGGCAGGGGGCGAGCAGTACTTC
CDR3 protein: CASSEAGGEQYF

D gene: .
J gene: TRBJ2-3
V gene: TRBV7-9
clone size: once
CDR3 DNA: TGTGCCAGCAGCTTCGAGACCGCGGGCCGTACGCAGTATTTT
CDR3 protein: CASSFETAGRTQYF

D gene: .
J gene: TRBJ1-6
V gene: TRBV27
clone size: .
CDR3 DNA: TGTGCCAGCAGTCTACAGGGTGGGTCCTATAATTCACCCCTCCACTTT
CDR3 protein: CASSLQGGSYNSPLHF

D gene: .
J gene: TRBJ1-1
V gene: TRBV6-1
clone size: .
CDR3 DNA: TGTGCCAGCAGTGCTAGTCGAGGGGCGCGGGTGAACACTGAAGCTTTCTTT
CDR3 protein: CASSASRGARVNTEAFF

D gene: .
J gene: TRBJ2-2
V gene: TRBV2
clone size: many
CDR3 DNA: TGTGCCAGCAGGGTAGACAACACCGGGGAGCTGTTTTTT
CDR3 protein: CASRVDNTGELFF